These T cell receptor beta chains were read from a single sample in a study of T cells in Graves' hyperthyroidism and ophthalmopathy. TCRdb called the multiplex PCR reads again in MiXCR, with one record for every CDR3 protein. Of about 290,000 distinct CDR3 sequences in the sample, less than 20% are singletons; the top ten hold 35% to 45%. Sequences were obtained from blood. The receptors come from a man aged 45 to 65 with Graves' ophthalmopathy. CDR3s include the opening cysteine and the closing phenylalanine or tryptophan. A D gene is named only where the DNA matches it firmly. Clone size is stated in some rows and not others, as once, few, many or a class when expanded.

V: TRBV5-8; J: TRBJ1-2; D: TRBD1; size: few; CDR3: CASSSSGTDVYGYTF; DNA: TGTGCCAGCAGCTCTTCCGGGACAGACGTTTATGGCTACACCTTC
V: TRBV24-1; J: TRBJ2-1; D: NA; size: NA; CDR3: CATSDSGTPSPGGRLYEQFF; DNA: TGTGCCACCAGTGATTCCGGGACACCATCCCCAGGAGGGCGCCTCTATGAGCAGTTCTTC
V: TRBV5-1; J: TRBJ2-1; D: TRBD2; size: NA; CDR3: CASSTGIAGGETVSKQFF; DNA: TGCGCCAGCAGCACCGGGATAGCGGGAGGGGAGACAGTTTCTAAGCAGTTCTTC
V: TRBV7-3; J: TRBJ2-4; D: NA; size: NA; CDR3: CASSVASGRNIQYF; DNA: TGTGCCAGTAGTGTGGCCTCCGGACGGAACATTCAGTACTTC
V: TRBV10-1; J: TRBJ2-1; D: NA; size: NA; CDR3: CAIREDYYNEQFF; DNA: TGTGCCATCAGGGAGGACTACTACAATGAGCAGTTCTTC
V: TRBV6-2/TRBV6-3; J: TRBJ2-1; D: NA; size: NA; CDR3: CASSYMVEANEQFF; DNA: TGTGCCAGCAGTTACATGGTAGAGGCCAATGAGCAGTTCTTC
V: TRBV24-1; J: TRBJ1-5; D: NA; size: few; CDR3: CATSDGPVQPQHF; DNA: TGTGCCACCAGTGATGGCCCAGTTCAGCCCCAGCATTTT
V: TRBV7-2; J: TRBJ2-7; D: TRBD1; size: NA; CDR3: CASSRDSLYEQYF; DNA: TGTGCCAGCAGCCGGGACAGCCTCTACGAGCAGTACTTC
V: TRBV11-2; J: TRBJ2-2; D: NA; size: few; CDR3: CASSLFRDPPGELFF; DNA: TGTGCCAGCAGCTTATTTCGGGACCCCCCGGGGGAGCTGTTTTTT
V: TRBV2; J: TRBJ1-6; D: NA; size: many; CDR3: CASARLNSPLHF; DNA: TGTGCCAGCGCAAGGTTAAATTCACCCCTCCACTTT
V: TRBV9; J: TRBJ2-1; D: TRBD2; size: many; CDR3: CASSVSGSTYNEQFF; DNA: TGTGCCAGCAGCGTAAGCGGGAGTACGTACAATGAGCAGTTCTTC
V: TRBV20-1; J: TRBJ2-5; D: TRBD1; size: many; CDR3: CSANRQGLVTQYF; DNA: TGCAGTGCCAATCGACAGGGGCTGGTGACCCAGTACTTC
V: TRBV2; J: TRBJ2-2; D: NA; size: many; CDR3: CASSDDRNTGELFF; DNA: TGTGCCAGCAGTGACGACAGAAACACCGGGGAGCTGTTTTTT
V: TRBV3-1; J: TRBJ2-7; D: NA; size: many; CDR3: CASSQVASYEQYF; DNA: TGTGCCAGCAGCCAAGTCGCAAGCTACGAGCAGTACTTC
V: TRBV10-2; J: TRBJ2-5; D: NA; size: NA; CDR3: CASSFRASQETQYF; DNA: TGCGCCAGCTCCTTTAGGGCTAGTCAAGAGACCCAGTACTTC
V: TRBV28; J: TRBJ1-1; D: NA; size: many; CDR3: CASLGGGYTEAFF; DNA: TGTGCCAGCCTCGGGGGGGGTTACACTGAAGCTTTCTTT
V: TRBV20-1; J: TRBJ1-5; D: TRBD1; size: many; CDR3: CSANRGGNQPQHF; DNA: TGCAGTGCTAACAGGGGGGGCAATCAGCCCCAGCATTTT
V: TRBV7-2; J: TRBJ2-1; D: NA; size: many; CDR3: CASSPPFGNEQFF; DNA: TGTGCCAGCAGCCCCCCCTTCGGAAATGAGCAGTTCTTC
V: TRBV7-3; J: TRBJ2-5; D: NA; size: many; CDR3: CASSLTNGKGETQYF; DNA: TGTGCCAGCAGCTTAACGAACGGAAAAGGGGAGACCCAGTACTTC
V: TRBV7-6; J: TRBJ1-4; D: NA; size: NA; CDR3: CASSRYRAGEKLFF; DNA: TGTGCCAGCAGCCGTTACAGGGCCGGAGAAAAACTGTTTTTT
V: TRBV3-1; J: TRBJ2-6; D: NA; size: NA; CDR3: CASSQRGRSGANVLTF; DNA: TGTGCCAGCAGCCAACGGGGCAGGTCTGGGGCCAACGTCCTGACTTTC
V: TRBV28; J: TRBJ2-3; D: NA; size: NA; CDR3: CASTTWELRDSTDTQYF; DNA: TGTGCCAGCACCACATGGGAGTTGCGGGACAGCACAGATACGCAGTATTTT
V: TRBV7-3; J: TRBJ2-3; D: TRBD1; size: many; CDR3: CASSPGQPTDTQYF; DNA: TGTGCCAGCAGCCCGGGACAGCCCACAGATACGCAGTATTTT
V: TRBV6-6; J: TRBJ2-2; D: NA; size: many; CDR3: CASSYFAGTGELFF; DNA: TGTGCCAGCAGTTACTTCGCGGGCACCGGGGAGCTGTTTTTT
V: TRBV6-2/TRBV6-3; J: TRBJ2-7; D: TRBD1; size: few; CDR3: CASRPPRQGPLLEQYF; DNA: TGTGCCAGCAGGCCACCTAGACAGGGACCGCTACTGGAGCAGTACTTC
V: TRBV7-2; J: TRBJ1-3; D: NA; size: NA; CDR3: CASSLDSWTPSSGNTIYF; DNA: TGTGCCAGCAGCTTGGACTCTTGGACGCCCAGCTCTGGAAACACCATATATTTT
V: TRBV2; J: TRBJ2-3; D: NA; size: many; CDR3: CASSGTSSLDTQYF; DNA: TGTGCCAGCAGTGGGACCTCTTCTCTAGATACGCAGTATTTT
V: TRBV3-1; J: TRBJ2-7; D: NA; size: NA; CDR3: CASTPWGQTYKQYF; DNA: TGTGCCAGCACCCCCTGGGGCCAGACTTACAAGCAGTACTTC
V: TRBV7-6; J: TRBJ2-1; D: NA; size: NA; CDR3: CASSTGLSNEQFF; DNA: TGTGCCAGCAGCACGGGGCTCTCCAATGAGCAGTTCTTC
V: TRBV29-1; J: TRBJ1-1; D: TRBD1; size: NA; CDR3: CSVMTGGNTEAFF; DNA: TGCAGCGTTATGACAGGGGGGAACACTGAAGCTTTCTTT
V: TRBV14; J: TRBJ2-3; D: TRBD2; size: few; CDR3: CASSQYKGLAASTDTQYF; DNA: TGTGCCAGCAGCCAATATAAGGGACTAGCGGCCTCCACAGATACGCAGTATTTT
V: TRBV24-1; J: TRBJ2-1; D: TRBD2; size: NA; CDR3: CATSARLADNEQFF; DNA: TGTGCCACCAGTGCGAGACTAGCGGACAATGAGCAGTTCTTC
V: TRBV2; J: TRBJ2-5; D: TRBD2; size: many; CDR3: CASTPPGLAGGPFQETQYF; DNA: TGTGCCAGCACACCTCCGGGACTAGCGGGAGGGCCGTTCCAAGAGACCCAGTACTTC
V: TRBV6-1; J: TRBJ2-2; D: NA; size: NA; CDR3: CALMGETTGELFF; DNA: TGTGCCTTAATGGGGGAAACCACCGGGGAGCTGTTTTTT
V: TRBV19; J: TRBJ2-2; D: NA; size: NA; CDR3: CASSIGGGGANTGELFF; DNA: TGTGCCAGTAGTATCGGGGGAGGCGGGGCGAACACCGGGGAGCTGTTTTTT
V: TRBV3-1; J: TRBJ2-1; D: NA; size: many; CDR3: CASSQDMGIEQFF; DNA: TGTGCCAGCAGCCAAGATATGGGGATTGAGCAGTTCTTC
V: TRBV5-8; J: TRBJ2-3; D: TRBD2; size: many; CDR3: CASSSQTSGRADTQYF; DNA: TGTGCCAGCAGCTCGCAGACTAGCGGGAGAGCAGATACGCAGTATTTT
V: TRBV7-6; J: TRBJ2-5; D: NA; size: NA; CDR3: CASSPGEELFPQYF; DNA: TGTGCCAGCAGCCCCGGGGAGGAACTGTTCCCCCAGTACTTC
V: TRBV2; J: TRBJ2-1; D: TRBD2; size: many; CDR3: CASSVTSGRGEQFF; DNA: TGTGCCAGCAGTGTTACTAGCGGGAGGGGTGAGCAGTTCTTC
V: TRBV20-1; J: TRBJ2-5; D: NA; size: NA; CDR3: CSALLASQETQYF; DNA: TGCAGTGCCCTACTAGCTTCCCAAGAGACCCAGTACTTC
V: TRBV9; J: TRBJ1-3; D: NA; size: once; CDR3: CASSPTVPGNTIYF; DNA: TGTGCCAGCAGCCCTACCGTGCCTGGAAACACCATATATTTT
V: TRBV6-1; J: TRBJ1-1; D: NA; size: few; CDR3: CASRDPLTIEAFF; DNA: TGTGCCAGCCGGGACCCTTTAACGATTGAAGCTTTCTTT
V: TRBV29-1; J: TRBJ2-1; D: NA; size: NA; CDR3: CSVNRGAYNEQFF; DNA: TGCAGCGTCAATAGGGGCGCCTACAATGAGCAGTTCTTC
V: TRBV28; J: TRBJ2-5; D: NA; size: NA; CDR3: CASSSHGSETQYF; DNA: TGTGCCAGCAGTTCTCACGGATCTGAGACCCAGTACTTC
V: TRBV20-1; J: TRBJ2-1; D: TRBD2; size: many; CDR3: CSAKGLAGRSSYNEQFF; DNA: TGCAGTGCTAAAGGACTAGCGGGTAGGAGCTCCTACAATGAGCAGTTCTTC
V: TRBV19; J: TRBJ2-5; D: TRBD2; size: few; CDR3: CASSISGRGGETQYF; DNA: TGTGCCAGTAGTATCAGCGGGAGGGGCGGAGAGACCCAGTACTTC
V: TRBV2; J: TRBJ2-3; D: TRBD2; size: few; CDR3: CASSAPRLAGPTDTQYF; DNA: TGTGCCAGCAGTGCTCCTCGACTAGCGGGACCGACAGATACGCAGTATTTT